The clone carrying this T cell receptor (beta chain) has at least ten counts. The data originate from a study of Graves' ophthalmopathy and Graves' hyperthyroidism. Amplified material comprised TCR beta CDR3 regions derived from RNA transcripts. The first-round RT-PCR employed HTBI primers together with the Qiagen OneStep RT-PCR kit. A multiplex PCR was then performed as the second round. Using its own MiXCR run on the multiplex PCR reads, TCRdb lists one record per CDR3 protein. Of hundreds of thousands of distinct CDR3 sequences in the sample, over 20% were seen once. This CDR3 contains 14 residues. V was cut by 5 bases and J by 1 base, with 11 bases left in between.

The source material was peripheral blood. The J gene is TRBJ2-5, the V gene TRBV12-3 or TRBV12-4, with D unclear. The TCR was taken from a woman younger than 30 with stable Graves' hyperthyroidism. Some clones in this sample may be carry-over from other donors' samples. The chain's CDR3 is CASSPSPGQETQYF. The CDR3 coding sequence is TGTGCCAGCAGTCCCTCCCCTGGCCAAGAGACCCAGTACTTC.